Listed below are T cell receptor beta chains from one sample, sequenced in a study of T-cell memory formation after mild COVID-19. TCRdb reprocessed the 5' RACE reads via MiXCR and lists one record per CDR3 protein. The table records hundreds of thousands of distinct CDR3 sequences, approximately 22% of them present only once. The sample was PBMCs or a T cell subset sorted from them (not recorded which). These receptor sequences come from a man aged 18 to 30 who had mild COVID-19 (a few samples of this study predate the infection). Cell type and time point are not known. Both conserved end residues are part of each CDR3. The order of the fields is clone size, V gene, D gene, J gene, CDR3 DNA, CDR3 protein. A D gene is named only where the DNA matches it firmly. A row's size may be missing; if present it is once, few, many or a size class.

size: few
V: TRBV7-2
D: -
J: TRBJ1-6
DNA: TGTGCCAGCAGCTTCACAGGGAGCTCCTATAATTCACCCCTCCACTTT
CDR3: CASSFTGSSYNSPLHF

size: few
V: TRBV7-2
D: TRBD2
J: TRBJ2-5
DNA: TGTGCCAGCAGCCCCAGCGGGGCCCAAGAGACCCAGTACTTC
CDR3: CASSPSGAQETQYF

size: medium-sized
V: TRBV5-1
D: -
J: TRBJ2-5
DNA: TGTGCCAGCAGCTTAGAGGGCCAAGAGACCCAGTACTTC
CDR3: CASSLEGQETQYF

size: few
V: TRBV6-5
D: -
J: TRBJ2-5
DNA: TGTGCCAGCAGTCCCAGGGGCCAAGGGAGCTGGGAGACCCAGTACTTC
CDR3: CASSPRGQGSWETQYF

size: few
V: TRBV7-2
D: TRBD1
J: TRBJ1-2
DNA: TGTGCCAGCAGCTCCCAGCCGGGACAGGGAAATGGCTACACCTTC
CDR3: CASSSQPGQGNGYTF

size: few
V: TRBV20-1
D: -
J: TRBJ2-1
DNA: TGCAGTGCTAGAGATGTCGCGACAACCCGAGGGGATGAGCAGTTCTTC
CDR3: CSARDVATTRGDEQFF

size: -
V: TRBV7-2
D: TRBD2
J: TRBJ2-1
DNA: TGTGCCAGCAGTTTCGGACTAGCGGGTGGGGAGCAGTTCTTC
CDR3: CASSFGLAGGEQFF

size: few
V: TRBV30
D: -
J: TRBJ2-2
DNA: TGTGCCTGGAGTACCACCGGGGAGCTGTTTTTT
CDR3: CAWSTTGELFF

size: -
V: TRBV24-1
D: -
J: TRBJ1-2
DNA: TGTGCCACCAGTGATTTCACAGGGAACTATGGCTACACCTTC
CDR3: CATSDFTGNYGYTF

size: -
V: TRBV6-6
D: -
J: TRBJ1-5
DNA: TGTGCCAGCAATGCAGGGTTTCATAGCAATCAGCCCCAGCATTTT
CDR3: CASNAGFHSNQPQHF

size: -
V: TRBV6-2/TRBV6-3
D: TRBD2
J: TRBJ2-3
DNA: TGTGCCAGCAGTTACAGCGGGGGGGAACGAACAGATACGCAGTATTTT
CDR3: CASSYSGGERTDTQYF

size: -
V: TRBV7-2
D: -
J: TRBJ2-6
DNA: TGTGCCAGCAGCAGATATATGGGGTCTGGGGCCAACGTCCTGACTTTC
CDR3: CASSRYMGSGANVLTF

size: few
V: TRBV3-1
D: -
J: TRBJ2-2
DNA: TGTGCCAGCAGCCAGGGATTTAGGACCGGGGAGCTGTTTTTT
CDR3: CASSQGFRTGELFF

size: -
V: TRBV7-2
D: -
J: TRBJ1-1
DNA: TGTGCCAGCAGCTTAAGGAAGGGGCTAGTTACCACTGAAGCTTTCTTT
CDR3: CASSLRKGLVTTEAFF

size: few
V: TRBV6-5
D: -
J: TRBJ2-5
DNA: TGTGCCAGCAGTTCAATTACAGGGTACCAAGAGACCCAGTACTTC
CDR3: CASSSITGYQETQYF

size: -
V: TRBV7-2
D: -
J: TRBJ1-6
DNA: TGTGCCAGCAGCTTAGCGGGGACCAGTCCCTATTCACCCCTCCACTTT
CDR3: CASSLAGTSPYSPLHF

size: -
V: TRBV12-3/TRBV12-4
D: -
J: TRBJ2-3
DNA: TGTGCCAGCACCCCTGGACCGGGCCTGGGGCCGGATACGCAGTATTTT
CDR3: CASTPGPGLGPDTQYF

size: -
V: TRBV20-1
D: TRBD1
J: TRBJ1-5
DNA: TGCAGTGCTTCTCAGGGGGGCAATCAGCCCCAGCATTTT
CDR3: CSASQGGNQPQHF

size: -
V: TRBV19
D: -
J: TRBJ2-7
DNA: TGTGCCAGTAGTCCCGGAGGACAAGTCTACGAGCAGTACTTC
CDR3: CASSPGGQVYEQYF

size: -
V: TRBV24-1
D: TRBD1
J: TRBJ2-2
DNA: TGTGCCACCAGTGACACAGGGGCTCGGGCCGGGGAGCTGTTTTTT
CDR3: CATSDTGARAGELFF

size: -
V: TRBV20-1
D: -
J: TRBJ2-5
DNA: TGCAGTGCTGCAAAGACCCTACAAGAGACCCAGTACTTC
CDR3: CSAAKTLQETQYF

size: few
V: TRBV5-1
D: TRBD1
J: TRBJ1-2
DNA: TGCGCCAGCAGACCGGGACAGGACTATGGCTACACCTTC
CDR3: CASRPGQDYGYTF

size: few
V: TRBV10-3
D: TRBD2
J: TRBJ2-3
DNA: TGTGCCATCGGGCCCGTCGGGGGGAGCACAGATACGCAGTATTTT
CDR3: CAIGPVGGSTDTQYF

size: -
V: TRBV6-2/TRBV6-3
D: TRBD2
J: TRBJ2-1
DNA: TGTGCCAGCAGAATAGCGGGGGGCCCCCTCTACAATGAGCAGTTCTTC
CDR3: CASRIAGGPLYNEQFF

size: -
V: TRBV9
D: -
J: TRBJ2-5
DNA: -
CDR3: CASSVDSGQGETQYF

size: -
V: TRBV4-3
D: -
J: TRBJ2-4
DNA: TGCGCCAGCAGTCCAGGGGTGGGGGCCAAAACCATTCAGTACTTC
CDR3: CASSPGVGAKTIQYF

size: few
V: TRBV4-1
D: -
J: TRBJ1-2
DNA: TGCGCCAGCAGCCAAGAGGCAGGGTCTGGCTACACCTTC
CDR3: CASSQEAGSGYTF

size: -
V: TRBV7-9
D: -
J: TRBJ1-1
DNA: TGTGCCAGCAGCGAGGGGACGGCTTTCGCAGAAGCTTTCTTT
CDR3: CASSEGTAFAEAFF

size: -
V: TRBV5-4
D: TRBD1
J: TRBJ2-5
DNA: TGTGCCAGCAGCGCCCGGGACAGGGGAGAGACCCAGTACTTC
CDR3: CASSARDRGETQYF

size: -
V: TRBV5-4
D: TRBD1
J: TRBJ1-2
DNA: TGTGCCAGCAGTTCGGCCGGGACAGCAGCTAACTATGGCTACACCTTC
CDR3: CASSSAGTAANYGYTF

size: -
V: TRBV5-1
D: -
J: TRBJ2-3
DNA: TGCGCCAGCAGCTTGGGCACAGTGCTTAGCACAGATACGCAGTATTTT
CDR3: CASSLGTVLSTDTQYF

size: -
V: TRBV12-3/TRBV12-4
D: -
J: TRBJ2-3
DNA: TGTGCCAGCAGTTTTGGGGGGCGGGCTACGCAGTATTTT
CDR3: CASSFGGRATQYF

size: -
V: TRBV5-1
D: TRBD1
J: TRBJ2-7
DNA: TGCGCCAGCAGCTTGGCAGCCGACAGGGGGGAAAGCTCCTACGAGCAGTACTTC
CDR3: CASSLAADRGESSYEQYF

size: -
V: TRBV6-1
D: -
J: TRBJ1-4
DNA: TGTGCCAGCAGTGGGGGCCAGTTAAATGAAAAACTGTTTTTT
CDR3: CASSGGQLNEKLFF

size: few
V: TRBV7-9
D: -
J: TRBJ1-5
DNA: TGTGCCAGCAGCTTACGGGGTTCTACCCTTCAGCCCCAGCATTTT
CDR3: CASSLRGSTLQPQHF

size: -
V: TRBV7-6
D: -
J: TRBJ1-2
DNA: TGTGCCAGCAGTTTGACCGAACAGGGTTATGGCTACACCTTC
CDR3: CASSLTEQGYGYTF

size: -
V: TRBV7-9
D: -
J: TRBJ1-3
DNA: TGTGCCAGCAGCTTCGAATTCGGGGATGGAAACACCATATATTTT
CDR3: CASSFEFGDGNTIYF

size: once
V: TRBV7-9
D: -
J: TRBJ1-1
DNA: TGTGCCAGCAGCACCTCCGCGGGGAACACTGAAGCTTTCTTT
CDR3: CASSTSAGNTEAFF

size: -
V: TRBV30
D: -
J: TRBJ2-7
DNA: TGTGCCTGGAGTGTACTAGGGGGGAGCTCCTACGAGCAGTACTTC
CDR3: CAWSVLGGSSYEQYF

size: -
V: TRBV9
D: -
J: TRBJ2-5
DNA: TGTGCCAGCAGCGTAGCCCCGACTGATCTGGAGACCCAGTACTTC
CDR3: CASSVAPTDLETQYF

size: -
V: TRBV20-1
D: -
J: TRBJ1-2
DNA: TGCAGTGCTCCCGGGGTTCATGGCTACACCTTC
CDR3: CSAPGVHGYTF

size: few
V: TRBV4-1
D: TRBD2
J: TRBJ2-1
DNA: TGCGCCAGCAGCCAAGAGACGGGGGGCAATGAGCAGTTCTTC
CDR3: CASSQETGGNEQFF

size: few
V: TRBV20-1
D: -
J: TRBJ2-3
DNA: TGCAGTGCTAGAGATTGGGGCGGGGTCACAGATACGCAGTATTTT
CDR3: CSARDWGGVTDTQYF

size: -
V: TRBV6-5
D: -
J: TRBJ1-1
DNA: TGTGCCAGCAGCCAATCCCACGGGTCGGTTACTGAAGTTTTCTTT
CDR3: CASSQSHGSVTEVFF

size: few
V: TRBV7-2
D: TRBD1
J: TRBJ1-1
DNA: TGTGCCAGCAGCTTTGACAGGGTGAACACTGAAGCTTTCTTT
CDR3: CASSFDRVNTEAFF

size: -
V: TRBV4-1
D: -
J: TRBJ2-5
DNA: TGCGCCAGCAGCCGCCGGGCAGCCAACCAAGAGACCCAGTACTTC
CDR3: CASSRRAANQETQYF

size: -
V: TRBV7-9
D: -
J: TRBJ2-3
DNA: TGTGCCAGCAGCTTAGCTCAGGGGTCAGATACGCAGTATTTT
CDR3: CASSLAQGSDTQYF

size: few
V: TRBV4-3
D: -
J: TRBJ2-3
DNA: TGCGCCAGCAGCCAAGTTATCGGGGGCCCCGATACGCAGTATTTT
CDR3: CASSQVIGGPDTQYF

size: -
V: TRBV12-3/TRBV12-4
D: TRBD2
J: TRBJ2-1
DNA: TGTGCCAGCAGTTTAGCGGCGGGGGGGAAGCAGTTCTTC
CDR3: CASSLAAGGKQFF

size: -
V: TRBV6-2/TRBV6-3
D: -
J: TRBJ2-3
DNA: TGTGCCAGCAGCATTGGGGAAGATACGCAGTATTTT
CDR3: CASSIGEDTQYF

size: -
V: TRBV4-1
D: -
J: TRBJ1-5
DNA: TGCGCCAGCAGCCGCCACAGGGATAGCAATCAGCCCCAGCATTTT
CDR3: CASSRHRDSNQPQHF

size: few
V: TRBV7-9
D: TRBD2
J: TRBJ2-3
DNA: TGTGCCAGCAGCCCCTGGACTAGCACGCAGTATTTT
CDR3: CASSPWTSTQYF

size: few
V: TRBV7-6
D: TRBD2
J: TRBJ2-3
DNA: TGTGCCAGCAGCATGACCGCGGGGGGGCGGGATACGCAGTATTTT
CDR3: CASSMTAGGRDTQYF

size: few
V: TRBV24-1
D: -
J: TRBJ2-5
DNA: TGTGCCACCAGTGATTTCCGGGGTGAAGAGACCCAGTACTTC
CDR3: CATSDFRGEETQYF

size: few
V: TRBV5-6
D: -
J: TRBJ1-1
DNA: TGTGCCAGCAGCTTGGGGGGAGTCCCTGAAGCTTTCTTT
CDR3: CASSLGGVPEAFF

size: -
V: TRBV11-3
D: TRBD2
J: TRBJ2-3
DNA: TGTGCCAGCAGCTTGGGACTAGCGGGAGGTACGCAGTATTTT
CDR3: CASSLGLAGGTQYF